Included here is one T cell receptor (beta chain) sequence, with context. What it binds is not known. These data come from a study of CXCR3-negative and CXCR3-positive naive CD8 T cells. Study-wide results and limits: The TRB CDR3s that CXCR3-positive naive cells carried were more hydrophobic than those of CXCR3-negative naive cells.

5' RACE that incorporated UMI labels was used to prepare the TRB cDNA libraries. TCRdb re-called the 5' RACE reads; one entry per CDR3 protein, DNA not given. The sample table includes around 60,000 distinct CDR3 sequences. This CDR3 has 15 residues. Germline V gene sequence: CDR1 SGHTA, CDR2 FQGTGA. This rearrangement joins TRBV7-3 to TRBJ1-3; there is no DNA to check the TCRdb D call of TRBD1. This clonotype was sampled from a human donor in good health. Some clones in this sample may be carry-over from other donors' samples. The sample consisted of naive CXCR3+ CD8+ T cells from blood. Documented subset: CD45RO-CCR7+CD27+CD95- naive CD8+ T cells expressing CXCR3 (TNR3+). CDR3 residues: CASSSGTGSSNTIYF.